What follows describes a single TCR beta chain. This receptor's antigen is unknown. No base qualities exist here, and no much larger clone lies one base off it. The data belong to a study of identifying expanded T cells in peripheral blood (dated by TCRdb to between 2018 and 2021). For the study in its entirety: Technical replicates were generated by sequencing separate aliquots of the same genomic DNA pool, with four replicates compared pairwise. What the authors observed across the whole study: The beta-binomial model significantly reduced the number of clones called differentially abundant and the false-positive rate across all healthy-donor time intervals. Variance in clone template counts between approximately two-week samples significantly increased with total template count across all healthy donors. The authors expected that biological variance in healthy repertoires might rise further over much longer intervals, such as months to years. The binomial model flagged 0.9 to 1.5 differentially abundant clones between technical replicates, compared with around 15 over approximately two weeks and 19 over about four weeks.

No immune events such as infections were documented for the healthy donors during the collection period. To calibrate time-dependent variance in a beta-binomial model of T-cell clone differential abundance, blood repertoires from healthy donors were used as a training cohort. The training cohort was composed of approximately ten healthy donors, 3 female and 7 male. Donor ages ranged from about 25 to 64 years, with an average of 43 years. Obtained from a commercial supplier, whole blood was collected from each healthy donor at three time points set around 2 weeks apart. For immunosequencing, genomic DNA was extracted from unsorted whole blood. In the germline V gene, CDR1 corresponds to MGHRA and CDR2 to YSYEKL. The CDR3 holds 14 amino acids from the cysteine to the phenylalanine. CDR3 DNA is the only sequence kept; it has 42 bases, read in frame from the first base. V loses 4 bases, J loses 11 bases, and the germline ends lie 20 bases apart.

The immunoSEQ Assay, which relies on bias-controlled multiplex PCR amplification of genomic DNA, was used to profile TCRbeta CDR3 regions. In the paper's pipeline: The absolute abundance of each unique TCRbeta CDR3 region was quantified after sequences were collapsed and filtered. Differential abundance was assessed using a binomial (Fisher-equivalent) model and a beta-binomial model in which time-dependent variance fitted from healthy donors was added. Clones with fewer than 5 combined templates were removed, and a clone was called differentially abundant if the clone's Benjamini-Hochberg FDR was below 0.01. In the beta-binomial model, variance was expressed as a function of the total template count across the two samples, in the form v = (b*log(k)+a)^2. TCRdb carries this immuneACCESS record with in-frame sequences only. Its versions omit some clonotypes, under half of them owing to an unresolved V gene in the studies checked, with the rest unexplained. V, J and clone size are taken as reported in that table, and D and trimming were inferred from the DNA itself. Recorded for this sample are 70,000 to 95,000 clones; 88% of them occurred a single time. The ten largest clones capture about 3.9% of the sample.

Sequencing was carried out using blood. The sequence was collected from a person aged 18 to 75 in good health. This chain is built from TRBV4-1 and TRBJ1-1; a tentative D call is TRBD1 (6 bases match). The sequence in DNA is TGCGCCAGCAGCCCCATCCTCCGGGACAAGGTGGCTTTCTTT. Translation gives CASSPILRDKVAFF.